This TCR beta chain was profiled in a study of siplizumab effects on memory and regulatory T cells. Study observations and caveats: It seemed that naive T cells were more diverse than memory cells and were major contributors to the alloresponse. Reactions containing siplizumab showed mappable alloreactive CD4+ clones averaging roughly 70% Treg-derived, versus around 25% in controls.

The CDR3 has 15 residues. V was trimmed by 4 bases and J by 6 bases, leaving 15 bases between them. Germline CDR1 is SGHVS and CDR2 is FQNEAQ. The data were produced by immunoSEQ multiplex PCR, yet TCRdb's version contains in-frame clones alone and is incomplete. The sample consists of about 85,000 clones, over 90% of them appearing once. To note about this clone: What it binds is not known.

Sequencing was carried out using CD8+ T cells sorted from blood. The chain couples TRBV7-8 to TRBJ2-2, with D perhaps matching TRBD2 (6 bases). The sequence was obtained from a human donor in good health. The DNA for the CDR3 is TGTGCCAGCAGCTCCTCGACTATAGCGGCCGGGGAGCTGTTTTTT. Protein sequence: CASSSSTIAAGELFF.